This TCR beta chain was recorded in a study of molecular identifiers for immune sequencing clone quantification. TCRdb processed the PCR reads anew with MiXCR; each CDR3 protein has one entry. The sample yields about 500,000 distinct CDR3 sequences, around 25% seen once. There are 16 residues in the CDR3. Germline-derived CDR1 and CDR2 are DFQATT and SNEGSKA (reference sequence). V was pared by 0 bases and J by 3 bases, with 16 bases between. Comment on this clonotype: No conserved phenylalanine or tryptophan is present at the end of the CDR3, so a read error is the likely explanation.

The receptor was derived from a human donor in good health. Some libraries in this study had Jurkat cell RNA spiked in. V gene TRBV20-1 combines with J gene TRBJ2-3; a weak D match, TRBD2 (6 bases). Material: naive CD8+ T cells from blood, with Jurkat cell RNA spiked in. Subset meaning: FACS-sorted CD8+CD4-CCR7+CD45RA+ naive T cells. Written as DNA, the CDR3 is TGCAGTGCTAGAGATCCGGAGGGCCCCCGGACAGATACGCAGTATTTA. Its protein product is CSARDPEGPRTDTQYL.